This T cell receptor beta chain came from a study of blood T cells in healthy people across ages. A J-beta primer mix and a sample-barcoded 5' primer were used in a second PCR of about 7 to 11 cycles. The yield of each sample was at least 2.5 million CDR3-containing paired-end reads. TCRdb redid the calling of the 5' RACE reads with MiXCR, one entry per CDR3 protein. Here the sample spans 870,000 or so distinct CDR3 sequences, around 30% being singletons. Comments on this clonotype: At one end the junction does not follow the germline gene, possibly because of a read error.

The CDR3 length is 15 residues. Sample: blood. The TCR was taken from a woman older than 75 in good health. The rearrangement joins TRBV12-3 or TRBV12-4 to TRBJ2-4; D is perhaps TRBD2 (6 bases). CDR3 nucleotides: TGTGCCAGCAGTTCGGGGACTCTTGCCAAAAACATTCGGTACTTC. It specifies CASSSGTLAKNIRYF.